The next 27 T cell receptor beta chains were all read from a single sample in a study of cytomegalovirus exposure and HLA in healthy donors. Researchers ran the PCR with 60 Vbeta and 13 Jbeta primers. Sequenced by immunoSEQ multiplex PCR; TCRdb stores in-frame clones only, minus some. The data hold around 190,000 clones, with about four fifths observed a single time. Input material: PBMCs. The receptor source for this set is a woman aged 45-65 years in good health and CMV-seronegative.

This clone rates as medium-sized (0.01 to 0.1%). This sequence joins TRBV4-3 and TRBJ2-7; TRBD2 aligns across 8 bases. With V trimmed by 0 bases and J by 4 bases, 5 bases remained unmatched. The CDR3 is made up of 15 amino acids. Germline CDR1 is LGHNA and CDR2 is YSLEER. DNA of the CDR3: TGCGCCAGCAGCCAAGATCCGGGGGGGATGTACGAGCAGTACTTC. Amino acid sequence: CASSQDPGGMYEQYF.

This chain connects TRBV7-3 to TRBJ2-3; maybe TRBD2 (6 bases). Looked up from germline, CDR1 is SGHTA and CDR2 is FQGTGA. This CDR3 is built from 15 residues. The ends were cut back, 6 bases at V and 0 bases at J, with 13 bases in the middle. CDR3 nucleotide sequence: TGTGCCAGCAGTACGACCGGGACTAGCACAGATACGCAGTATTTT. Translated, it gives CASSTTGTSTDTQYF.

This clone occurred a few times. The genes are TRBV6-6 and TRBJ1-4; 8 nucleotides line up with TRBD1. This CDR3 is built from 14 residues. After removal of 5 bases from V and 7 bases from J, the junction contained 6 bases not matched to a gene. Germline loops: CDR1 MNHNY, CDR2 SVGAGI (reference sequence). CDR3 in amino acids: CASSQDRVSEKLFF. As DNA, the CDR3 is TGTGCCAGCAGTCAGGACAGGGTTAGTGAAAAACTGTTTTTT.

The rearrangement links TRBV29-1 to TRBJ2-3; the match to TRBD1 covers 9 bases. V lost 6 bases to trimming and J lost 1 base; unmatched junction nucleotides: 5. The CDR3 extends over 14 amino acids. CDR1 is SQVTM and CDR2 is ANQGSEA in the germline V gene. The CDR3 loop reads CSVADRGGTDTQYF. In DNA form, the CDR3 reads TGCAGCGTCGCGGACAGGGGAGGCACAGATACGCAGTATTTT.

This chain links TRBV9 with TRBJ1-1; D call uncertain. The CDR3 loop spans 13 amino acids. The V end lost 1 base, the J end lost 6 bases, and 10 bases lay between the germline ends. CDR1 SGDLS and CDR2 YYNGEE come from the germline V gene. This CDR3 reads CASSVLPEAEAFF. The CDR3 nucleotides are TGTGCCAGCAGCGTACTGCCTGAGGCTGAAGCTTTCTTT.

V gene TRBV10-3 combines with J gene TRBJ2-1, with 14 nucleotides matching TRBD2. Germline V gives CDR1 ENHRY, CDR2 SYGVKD. The V segment lost 8 bases and the J segment 6 bases; nucleotides outside the gene matches: 9. The CDR3 extends over 16 amino acids. The CDR3 region is CAIGATSGRAANEQFF. The DNA of the CDR3 is TGTGCCATCGGGGCGACTAGCGGGAGGGCCGCCAATGAGCAGTTCTTC.

V and J are TRBV5-1 and TRBJ1-2, with D tentatively TRBD1 (6 bases). Trimming left V 0 bases short and J 2 bases short, with 11 bases between. Germline V lookup: CDR1 SGHRS, CDR2 YFSETQ. This CDR3 is built from 15 residues. The CDR3 here is CASSLARGSNYGYTF. The CDR3 coding sequence is TGCGCCAGCAGCTTGGCCAGGGGAAGCAACTATGGCTACACCTTC.

This clone has just one count. V is TRBV29-1 and J is TRBJ2-1; 7 nucleotides agree with TRBD1. Per germline, CDR1 SQVTM and CDR2 ANQGSEA. This CDR3 has 13 residues. V lost 5 bases and J lost 0; bases outside the gene matches: 1. The CDR3 nucleotides are TGCAGCGTTTACAGGGGCTCCTACAATGAGCAGTTCTTC. It codes for CSVYRGSYNEQFF.

This clone was seen more than once but under ten times. This chain uses TRBV2 with TRBJ1-5; D may be TRBD1 (5 bases). Trimming left V 1 base short and J 3 bases short, with 10 bases between. The CDR3 runs 15 residues. The germline gives CDR1 SNHLY, CDR2 FYNNEI. The chain's CDR3 is CASSEGSTVNQPQHF. The CDR3 nucleotides are TGTGCCAGCAGTGAAGGATCGACAGTCAATCAGCCCCAGCATTTT.

The chain recombines TRBV4-3 with TRBJ2-5, with TRBD1 matching over 8 bases. Per the germline V gene, CDR1 is LGHNA and CDR2 is YSLEER. The J segment lost 3 bases and the V segment lost 11 bases, leaving 5 bases of the junction unmatched. CDR3 size: 12 residues. DNA of the CDR3: TGCGCCGGACAGGGAATTAAAGAGACCCAGTACTTC. Its translation is CAGQGIKETQYF.

CDR3 sequence reads: CATQKGDTDTQYF. The CDR3 region has the DNA TGTGCCACTCAAAAGGGGGACACAGATACGCAGTATTTT. This rearrangement joins TRBV27 to TRBJ2-3; D may be TRBD1 (6 bases). CDR1 and CDR2 from the germline V gene are MNHEY and SMNVEV (reference sequence). The CDR3 extends over 13 amino acids. V lost 10 bases and J lost 2, with 13 bases in between.

The chain combines TRBV9 with TRBJ2-3, with D perhaps TRBD2 (6 bases). The CDR3 runs to 13 residues. CDR1 is SGDLS, CDR2 YYNGEE, per germline. Trimming took off 6 bases at V and 1 base at J, with 9 bases between the two ends. The DNA of the CDR3 is TGTGCCAGCAAGGCTAGCGGCACAGATACGCAGTATTTT. It encodes CASKASGTDTQYF.

This chain links TRBV18 with TRBJ1-1; perhaps TRBD1 as D (5 bases). The CDR3 has 16 residues. V was shortened by 4 bases and J by 6 bases, with 21 bases between the two germline ends. Germline lookup yields CDR1 KGHSH and CDR2 LQKENI. The CDR3 DNA reads TGTGCCAGCTCACGACACCCTGAGCTTCAGGGTCCTGAAGCTTTCTTT. Residues: CASSRHPELQGPEAFF.

This rearrangement joins TRBV5-4 to TRBJ1-5; the match to TRBD1 covers 7 bases. V shed 3 bases, J shed 5 bases, and the junction held 5 bases outside the gene matches. Germline V lookup: CDR1 SGHNT, CDR2 YYREEE (reference sequence). The CDR3 contains 14 residues. The chain's CDR3 is CASSSGQTDQPQHF. CDR3 DNA: TGTGCCAGCAGCTCGGGACAGACAGATCAGCCCCAGCATTTT.

This chain links TRBV7-2 with TRBJ2-3; TRBD1 agrees at 7 bases. V shed 4 bases and J 1 base; nucleotides not matched to a gene: 8. From germline, CDR1 is SGHTA and CDR2 FQGNSA. The CDR3 spans 16 residues. The DNA for the CDR3 is TGTGCCAGCAGCTCCCAGACAGGGATTCGCACAGATACGCAGTATTTT. Its protein product is CASSSQTGIRTDTQYF.

The rearrangement joins TRBV7-9 to TRBJ1-3, with a weak D call TRBD1 (5 bases). V was shortened by 3 bases and J by 1 base, with 7 bases between the two germline ends. The V gene's germline CDR1 is SEHNR and CDR2 FQNEAQ (reference sequence). The CDR3 has 14 residues. CDR3 sequence reads: CASSLGTSGNTIYF. The CDR3 nucleotides read TGTGCCAGCAGCTTGGGGACTTCTGGAAACACCATATATTTT. The full variable domain, in which reference TRBV7-9 and TRBJ1-3 provide the parts outside the CDR3, is DTGVSQNPRHKITKRGQNVTFRCDPISEHNRLYWYRQTLGQGPEFLTYFQNEAQLEKSRLLSDRFSAERPKGSFSTLEIQRTEQGDSAMYLCASSLGTSGNTIYFGEGSWLTVV.

The V call is TRBV7-9, the J call TRBJ1-2; no reliable D call. The CDR3 covers 12 residues. V lost 3 bases to trimming and J lost 6 bases, with 8 bases between them. CDR1 is SEHNR, CDR2 FQNEAQ, per germline (reference sequence). This CDR3 is CASSFIGDGYTF. The CDR3 DNA reads as TGTGCCAGCAGCTTTATTGGAGATGGCTACACCTTC.

The rearrangement links TRBV5-1 to TRBJ2-5; TRBD1 agrees at 9 bases. The germline V gene encodes CDR1 SGHRS and CDR2 YFSETQ. Trimming removed 3 bases from V and 2 bases from J; junction bases left unmatched: 11. CDR3 length: 17 residues. CDR3 coding DNA: TGCGCCAGCAGCTATCCGTCCTGGGACAGGGAACAAGAGACCCAGTACTTC. The encoded protein is CASSYPSWDREQETQYF.

The V and J genes are TRBV6-1 and TRBJ1-2, with D uncertain. Germline CDR1 and CDR2: MNHNS and SASEGT. CDR3 length: 11 residues. The germline V and J ends were trimmed by 5 bases and 4 bases, with 5 bases remaining between them. CDR3: CASSSFYGYTF. CDR3 DNA: TGTGCCAGCAGTTCCTTCTATGGCTACACCTTC.

In its sample, this clone was seen once. The chain couples TRBV4-1 to TRBJ2-5, with D perhaps matching TRBD2 (5 bases). Trimming took 1 base from V and 1 from J, leaving 10 bases between them. Germline CDR1 reads MGHRA; CDR2 reads YSYEKL. This CDR3 is 15 amino acids long. CDR3 sequence: CASSQGPSTQETQYF. CDR3 DNA: TGCGCCAGCAGCCAAGGACCTAGCACCCAAGAGACCCAGTACTTC.

This chain joins TRBV7-2 and TRBJ2-5; 7 bases are a match to TRBD1. With 5 bases clipped from V and 6 bases from J, the junction kept 9 bases outside the gene matches. Per the germline V gene, CDR1 is SGHTA and CDR2 is FQGNSA. There are 14 residues in the CDR3. The CDR3 DNA reads as TGTGCCAGCAGCCAACCCACAGGGGTGAAGACCCAGTACTTC. Protein: CASSQPTGVKTQYF.

The count of this clone is one. The V gene is TRBV18, the J gene TRBJ2-7; perhaps TRBD1 as D (7 bases). Germline assignment: CDR1 KGHSH and CDR2 LQKENI. The CDR3 has 15 residues. The V gene lost 2 bases and the J gene lost 5 bases, with 16 bases spanning the gap. Written as DNA, the CDR3 is TGTGCCAGCTCACCAGGAGGGGGCACCGTCCACGAGCAGTACTTC. This encodes CASSPGGGTVHEQYF. Filled out from reference TRBV18 and TRBJ2-7, the complete variable domain reads NAGVMQNPRHLVRRRGQEARLRCSPMKGHSHVYWYRQLPEEGLKFMVYLQKENIIDESGMPKERFSAEFPKEGPSILRIQQVVRGDSAAYFCASSPGGGTVHEQYFGPGTRLTVT.

The rearrangement joins TRBV11-2 to TRBJ2-7; 7 positions agree with TRBD1. Germline V gives CDR1 SGHAT, CDR2 FQNNGV. After removal of 5 bases from V and 8 bases from J, the junction contained 9 bases not matched to a gene. This CDR3 is built from 13 residues. The CDR3 loop is CASSPWDSNQQYF. CDR3 bases: TGTGCCAGCAGCCCCTGGGACAGCAACCAGCAGTACTTC.

The rearrangement joins TRBV7-2 to TRBJ1-2; 7 positions agree with TRBD1. The CDR3 is 14 residues long. The germline gives CDR1 SGHTA, CDR2 FQGNSA. After removal of 8 bases from V and 4 bases from J, the junction contained 10 bases not matched to a gene. CDR3 coding DNA: TGTGCCAGCCTCCCCGACAGGGTAACCTATGGCTACACCTTC. It encodes CASLPDRVTYGYTF.

The rearrangement joins TRBV6-1 to TRBJ1-2, with D unclear. CDR3 length equals 15 residues. V dropped 1 base and J dropped 2 bases, with 11 bases sitting between them. Per germline, CDR1 MNHNS and CDR2 SASEGT. Written as DNA, the CDR3 is TGTGCCAGCAGTGAAGGTTATGCGGCAAACTATGGCTACACCTTC. This sequence encodes CASSEGYAANYGYTF.

On this clone: Relative to the germline gene, one junction end is altered; a read error may explain this. The chain couples TRBV28 to TRBJ2-3; 13 bases match TRBD2. The CDR3 extends over 15 amino acids. CDR1 and CDR2 from the germline V gene are MDHEN and SYDVKM. CDR3 in amino acids: CASGLLAGGPGTQYF. The CDR3 DNA follows: TGTGCCAGCGGTTTACTAGCGGGAGGGCCGGGTACGCAGTATTTT.

V usage is TRBV28 and J usage is TRBJ2-7; 16 positions agree with TRBD2. Per germline, CDR1 MDHEN and CDR2 SYDVKM. J gave up 1 base and V 6 bases, and 6 bases lay outside the gene matches. This CDR3 is 17 amino acids long. Written as DNA, the CDR3 is TGTGCCAGCAGATCCGGGACTAGCGGGAGGGCATCCTACGAGCAGTACTTC. Translated: CASRSGTSGRASYEQYF.